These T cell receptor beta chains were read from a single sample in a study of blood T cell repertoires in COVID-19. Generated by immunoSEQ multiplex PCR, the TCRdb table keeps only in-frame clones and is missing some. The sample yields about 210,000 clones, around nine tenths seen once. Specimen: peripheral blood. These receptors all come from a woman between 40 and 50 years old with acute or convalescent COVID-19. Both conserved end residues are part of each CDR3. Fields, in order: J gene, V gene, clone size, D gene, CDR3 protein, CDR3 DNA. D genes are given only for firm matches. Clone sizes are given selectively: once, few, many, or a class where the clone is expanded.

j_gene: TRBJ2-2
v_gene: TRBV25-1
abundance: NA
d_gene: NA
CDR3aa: CASSRGSGRSNTGELFF
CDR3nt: TGTGCCAGCAGCCGCGGTAGCGGAAGGTCGAACACCGGGGAGCTGTTTTTT

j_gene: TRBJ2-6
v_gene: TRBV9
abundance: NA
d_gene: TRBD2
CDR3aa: CASSEPSGGASGANVLTF
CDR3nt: TGTGCCAGCAGCGAGCCTAGCGGGGGGGCCTCTGGGGCCAACGTCCTGACTTTC

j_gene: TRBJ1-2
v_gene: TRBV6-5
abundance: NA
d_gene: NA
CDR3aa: CASSFTGPSPGGYTF
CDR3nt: TGTGCCAGCAGTTTCACCGGACCCTCCCCAGGGGGCTACACCTTC

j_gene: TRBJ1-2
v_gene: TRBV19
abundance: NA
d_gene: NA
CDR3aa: CASSRGHAYGYTF
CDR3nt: TGTGCCAGTAGTAGGGGCCACGCCTATGGCTACACCTTC

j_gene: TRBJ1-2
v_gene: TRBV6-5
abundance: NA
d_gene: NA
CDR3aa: CASARGGRVNYGYTF
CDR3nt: TGTGCCAGCGCACGGGGTGGTCGGGTTAACTATGGCTACACCTTC

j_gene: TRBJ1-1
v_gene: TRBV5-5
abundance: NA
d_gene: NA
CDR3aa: CASSLARGHTEAFF
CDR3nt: TGTGCCAGCAGCTTGGCCCGGGGTCACACTGAAGCTTTCTTT

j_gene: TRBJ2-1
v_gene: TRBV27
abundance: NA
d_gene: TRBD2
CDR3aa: CASSSWTSGRHNEQFF
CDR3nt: TGTGCCAGCAGTTCATGGACTAGCGGGAGGCACAATGAGCAGTTCTTC

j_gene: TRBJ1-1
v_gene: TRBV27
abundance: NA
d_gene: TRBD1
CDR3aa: CASSLGAPGQRNTEAFF
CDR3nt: TGTGCCAGCAGTTTAGGCGCTCCGGGACAGAGGAACACTGAAGCTTTCTTT

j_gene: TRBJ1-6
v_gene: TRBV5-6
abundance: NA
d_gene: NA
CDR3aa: CASIKISSYNSPLHF
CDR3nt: TGTGCCAGCATCAAGATCAGCTCCTATAATTCACCCCTCCACTTT

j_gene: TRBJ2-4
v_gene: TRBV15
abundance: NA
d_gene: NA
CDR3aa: CATSRGPPPGNIQYF
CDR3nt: TGTGCCACCAGCAGAGGACCGCCCCCCGGGAACATTCAGTACTTC

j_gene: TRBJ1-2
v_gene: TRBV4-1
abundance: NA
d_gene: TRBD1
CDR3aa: CASSQVIGTGPLTYGYTF
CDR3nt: TGCGCCAGCAGCCAAGTGATCGGGACAGGGCCATTGACCTATGGCTACACCTTC

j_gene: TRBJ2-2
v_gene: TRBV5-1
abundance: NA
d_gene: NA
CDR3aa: CASSLASGIRDTGELFF
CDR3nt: TGCGCCAGCAGCTTGGCCTCGGGGATTCGGGACACCGGGGAGCTGTTTTTT

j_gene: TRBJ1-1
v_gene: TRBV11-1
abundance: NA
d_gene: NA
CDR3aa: CASSLGGEMNTEAFF
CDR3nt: TGTGCCAGCAGCTTGGGGGGGGAAATGAACACTGAAGCTTTCTTT

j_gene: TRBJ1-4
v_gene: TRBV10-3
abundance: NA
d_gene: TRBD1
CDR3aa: CAISQTTKGQGFEKLFF
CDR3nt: TGTGCCATCAGTCAAACGACTAAGGGACAGGGCTTTGAAAAACTGTTTTTT

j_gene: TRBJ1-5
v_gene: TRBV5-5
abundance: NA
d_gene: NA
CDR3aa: CASRYCRVIRNQPQHF
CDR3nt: TGTGCCAGCAGATACTGCAGGGTTATTCGCAATCAGCCCCAGCATTTT

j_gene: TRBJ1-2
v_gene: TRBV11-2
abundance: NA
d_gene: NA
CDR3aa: CASSLGITGFYGYTF
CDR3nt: TGTGCCAGCAGCTTAGGGATCACAGGGTTCTATGGCTACACCTTC

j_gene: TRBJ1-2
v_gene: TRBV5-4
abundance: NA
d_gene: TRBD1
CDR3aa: CASSLVSTGSGYGYTF
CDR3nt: TGTGCCAGCAGCTTGGTCTCGACAGGGTCGGGCTATGGCTACACCTTC

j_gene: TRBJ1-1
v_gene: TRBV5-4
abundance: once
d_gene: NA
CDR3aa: CASSLYMGEGTEAFF
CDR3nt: TGTGCCAGCAGCTTGTATATGGGCGAGGGCACTGAAGCTTTCTTT

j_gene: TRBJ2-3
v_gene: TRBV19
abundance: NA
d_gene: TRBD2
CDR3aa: CASSGGSGGHPSTDTQYF
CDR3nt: TGTGCCAGTAGTGGTGGTAGCGGGGGGCATCCTAGCACAGATACGCAGTATTTT

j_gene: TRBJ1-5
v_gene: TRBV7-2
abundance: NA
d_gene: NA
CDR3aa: CASSFGHLDNQPQHF
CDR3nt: TGTGCCAGCAGCTTCGGACACCTTGACAATCAGCCCCAGCATTTT

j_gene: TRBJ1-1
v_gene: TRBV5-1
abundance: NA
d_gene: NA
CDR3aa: CASSLVRGNTEAFF
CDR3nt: TGCGCCAGCAGCTTGGTGCGGGGAAACACTGAAGCTTTCTTT

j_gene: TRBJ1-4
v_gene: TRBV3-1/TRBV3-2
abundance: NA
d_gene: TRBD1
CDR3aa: CASSQGDSPYEKLFF
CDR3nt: TGTGCCAGCAGCCAAGGGGACAGCCCTTATGAAAAACTGTTTTTT

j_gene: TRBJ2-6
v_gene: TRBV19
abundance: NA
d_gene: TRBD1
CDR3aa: CASSRDRAGANVLTF
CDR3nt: TGTGCCAGTAGTAGAGACAGGGCTGGGGCCAACGTCCTGACTTTC

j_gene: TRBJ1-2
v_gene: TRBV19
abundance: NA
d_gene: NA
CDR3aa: CASRSGGGAGYLDYGYTF
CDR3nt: TGTGCCAGTCGCAGCGGGGGGGGAGCAGGGTATTTGGACTATGGCTACACCTTC

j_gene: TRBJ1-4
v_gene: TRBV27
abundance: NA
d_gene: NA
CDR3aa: CASSGSTLATNEKLFF
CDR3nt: TGTGCCAGCAGTGGGAGCACCCTTGCAACTAATGAAAAACTGTTTTTT

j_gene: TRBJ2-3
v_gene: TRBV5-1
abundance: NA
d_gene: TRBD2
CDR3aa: CASSLRPGTSGGAGPDTQYF
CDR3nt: TGCGCCAGCAGCTTGCGTCCCGGGACTAGCGGGGGGGCCGGCCCAGATACGCAGTATTTT

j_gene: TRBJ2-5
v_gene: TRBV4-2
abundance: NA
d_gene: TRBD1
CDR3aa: CASSEGQGRETQYF
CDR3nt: TGTGCCAGCAGCGAGGGACAGGGGAGGGAGACCCAGTACTTC

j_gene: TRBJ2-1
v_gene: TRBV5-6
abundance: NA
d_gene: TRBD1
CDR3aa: CASSSDRGRLSYNEQFF
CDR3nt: TGTGCCAGCAGCTCGGACAGGGGACGACTCTCCTACAATGAGCAGTTCTTC